A selection of T cell receptor beta chains follows, all from one sample in a study of shared clonotypes between healthy human individuals. TCRdb's copy holds only in-frame clones and misses some; the assay was immunoSEQ multiplex PCR. The data hold hundreds of thousands of clones, with over 65% observed a single time. Sequenced material: PBMCs. All receptors come from a woman between 35 and 50 years old in good health. Some clones in this sample may be carry-over from other donors' samples. Each CDR3 is given with its conserved first and last residue. D genes are given only for firm matches. Some rows have no size entry. The others give once, few or many, or a class for an expanded clone.

-	TRBV5-6	TRBJ1-4	17	TRBD1	TGTGCCAGCAGCTTCTCCGGGACAGGGTCTAAAGGGGAAAAACTGTTTTTT	CASSFSGTGSKGEKLFF
-	TRBV6-5	TRBJ1-2	13	-	TGTGCCAGCAATAGGAGGGGTGCTGGAGGCTACACCTTC	CASNRRGAGGYTF
-	TRBV20-1	TRBJ1-4	11	-	TGCAGTGCTAGAACTAATGAAAAACTGTTTTTT	CSARTNEKLFF
-	TRBV6-4	TRBJ2-1	19	TRBD2	TGTGCCAGCAGCACAGGGACTAGCGGCCCCGAGAGCTCCTACAATGAGCAGTTCTTC	CASSTGTSGPESSYNEQFF
-	TRBV7-2	TRBJ2-1	14	TRBD2	TGTGCCAGCCTCATGGGACTAAACTACAATGAGCAGTTCTTC	CASLMGLNYNEQFF
-	TRBV7-2	TRBJ2-3	15	TRBD1	TGTGCCAGCAGCTTAGGAGGGGGCGGATCAGATACGCAGTATTTT	CASSLGGGGSDTQYF
many	TRBV5-1	TRBJ2-3	16	TRBD2	TGCGCCAGCAGCTTATCGGGACTAGCGGGCGGAGATACGCAGTATTTT	CASSLSGLAGGDTQYF
-	TRBV6-5	TRBJ1-5	13	TRBD1	TGTGCCAGCAGTAGGGACAGGGACCAGCCCCAGCATTTT	CASSRDRDQPQHF
-	TRBV9	TRBJ1-4	15	TRBD1	TGTGCCAGCAGCTTCCGGGACAGGCAACTTGAAAAACTGTTTTTT	CASSFRDRQLEKLFF
-	TRBV6-4	TRBJ2-3	17	-	TGTGCCAGCAGTGACTCGGGGAGCGGAGGGGGTACAGATACGCAGTATTTT	CASSDSGSGGGTDTQYF
-	TRBV25-1	TRBJ2-1	12	-	TGTGCCAGCAGTGAATATAACGCCGCCTGGTTCTTC	CASSEYNAAWFF
-	TRBV18	TRBJ2-2	14	-	TGTGCCAGCTCACTGGACCTCCAGACCGGGGAGCTGTTTTTT	CASSLDLQTGELFF
-	TRBV5-1	TRBJ2-5	17	TRBD2	TGCGCCAGCAGCTTCGGGTTGACTCTAGCGGATCAAGAGACCCAGTACTTC	CASSFGLTLADQETQYF
once	TRBV6-6	TRBJ2-7	14	-	TGTGCCAGCAACCCGACGGCCAGGAACTACGAGCAGTACTTC	CASNPTARNYEQYF
-	TRBV2	TRBJ1-1	15	-	TGTGCCAGCAGTGAATTAGGGGTGATGAACACTGAAGCTTTCTTT	CASSELGVMNTEAFF
-	TRBV29-1	TRBJ2-3	16	TRBD1	TGCAGCGTTGAAGGATCCACAGGGGGCAGGACAGATACGCAGTATTTT	CSVEGSTGGRTDTQYF
-	TRBV30	TRBJ2-3	15	-	TGTGCCTGGAGTGCCGGGGCTAGCGCTTCAGATACGCAGTATTTT	CAWSAGASASDTQYF
many	TRBV19	TRBJ2-1	16	TRBD2	TGTGCCAGTAGTATACTAGCGGGAGGTGGGAACAATGAGCAGTTCTTC	CASSILAGGGNNEQFF
-	TRBV4-1	TRBJ2-3	18	TRBD1	TGCGCCAGCAGCCCCAGCCCCCGGACAGGGAGAATCACAGATACGCAGTATTTT	CASSPSPRTGRITDTQYF
few	TRBV7-2	TRBJ2-7	15	TRBD2	TGTGCCAGCAGCCCCCCGACTAGCGGGAAGAACGAGCAGTACTTC	CASSPPTSGKNEQYF
few	TRBV7-2	TRBJ1-2	14	-	TGTGCCAGCAGCTTAGGGCGGAGTACTTATGGCTACACCTTC	CASSLGRSTYGYTF
-	TRBV6-1	TRBJ1-2	15	-	TGTGCCAGCAGTGAAGCGCTCCGAATGGACTATGGCTACACCTTC	CASSEALRMDYGYTF
-	TRBV7-2	TRBJ2-7	14	-	TGTGCCAGCAGCTCAGGAATTGGCTCCTACGAGCAGTACTTC	CASSSGIGSYEQYF
-	TRBV7-3	TRBJ2-2	17	TRBD2	TGTGCCAGCAGGAAACGAGCGGGAGATCCCGTCACCGGGGAGCTGTTTTTT	CASRKRAGDPVTGELFF
-	TRBV5-1	TRBJ2-1	15	-	TGCGCCAGCACCGATGTGGGGGGCTCCTACAATGAGCAGTTCTTC	CASTDVGGSYNEQFF
-	TRBV30	TRBJ1-2	14	-	TGTGCCTGGAGTGGGGTGGACAGTGTGTATGGCTACACCTTC	CAWSGVDSVYGYTF
-	TRBV6-5	TRBJ2-1	15	-	TGTGCCAGCACACCACCGGGAGTGGATTACAATGAGCAGTTCTTC	CASTPPGVDYNEQFF
-	TRBV4-1	TRBJ2-3	16	-	TGCGCCAGCAGCCAAGCCCCGCGAGCCGCCACAGATACGCAGTATTTT	CASSQAPRAATDTQYF
-	TRBV18	TRBJ1-1	14	-	TGTGCCAGCTCACCGCGTCGGTCTTCAGTTGAAGCTTTCTTT	CASSPRRSSVEAFF
once	TRBV11-2	TRBJ2-7	15	TRBD2	TGTGCCAGCAGCCAGAGGGTAGCGGGATTTCACGAGCAGTACTTC	CASSQRVAGFHEQYF
-	TRBV1	TRBJ1-1	12	-	TGCACCATCATGGGAGGTCACACTGAAGCTTTCTTT	CTIMGGHTEAFF
-	TRBV2	TRBJ2-7	15	TRBD1	TGTGCCAGCAGTCGGGACAGGGGACCCACCTACGAGCAGTACTTC	CASSRDRGPTYEQYF
few	TRBV14	TRBJ2-1	15	TRBD2	TGTGCCAGCAGCCCCGGGACTAGCGGGTGGAATGAGCAGTTCTTC	CASSPGTSGWNEQFF
-	TRBV5-1	TRBJ2-7	15	-	TGCGCCAGCAGCTTGATTCCGGGGAGGTCCTACGAGCAGTACTTC	CASSLIPGRSYEQYF
-	TRBV7-9	TRBJ2-7	16	TRBD2	TGTGCCAGCAGCCAATCCGGGACTAGCGGGAGCGTCGAGCAGTACTTC	CASSQSGTSGSVEQYF
-	TRBV7-6	TRBJ2-7	15	TRBD2	TGTGCCAGCAGCTTAGGACCGGGACTAGAAGACGAGCAGTACTTC	CASSLGPGLEDEQYF
once	TRBV5-1	TRBJ2-1	15	-	TGCGCCAGCAGTTTCAACGGGGGAGAAGCCAATGAGCAGTTCTTC	CASSFNGGEANEQFF
-	TRBV2	TRBJ1-1	16	-	TGTGCCAGCCAAATCCGTACCGGTCAAGCGAACACTGAAGCTTTCTTT	CASQIRTGQANTEAFF
few	TRBV9	TRBJ2-7	16	TRBD2	TGTGCCAGCAGCGTACAAGCGGGAACAGGACGTGGCGAGCAGTACTTC	CASSVQAGTGRGEQYF
-	TRBV19	TRBJ2-3	12	-	TGTGCCACCACACAGGGCAAATCGACGCAGTATTTT	CATTQGKSTQYF
-	TRBV4-2	TRBJ2-3	15	-	TGTGCCAGCAGCCAAGTGCAGGGTCAGTCAGATACGCAGTATTTT	CASSQVQGQSDTQYF
-	TRBV2	TRBJ1-6	14	-	TGTGCCAGCACCGCCGACAGGACCAATTCACCCCTCCATTTT	CASTADRTNSPLHF
many	TRBV27	TRBJ2-1	15	-	TGTGCCAGCAGTTTACGGGAGCCGGGCTACAATGAGCAGTTCTTC	CASSLREPGYNEQFF
-	TRBV30	TRBJ2-2	14	-	TGTGCCTGGAGGGAAAGGGGGGCACCCGGGGAGCTGTTTTTT	CAWRERGAPGELFF
-	TRBV29-1	TRBJ1-1	13	-	TGCAGCGTTGACACCGGACAGCGCATTGGAGCTTTCTTT	CSVDTGQRIGAFF
once	TRBV7-9	TRBJ2-1	12	-	TGTGCCAGCAGCTTGGGAAATTCTGAGCAGTTCTTC	CASSLGNSEQFF
-	TRBV28	TRBJ1-2	14	TRBD1	TGTGCCAGCAGTTTTGATGGACAGGGTAGCGGCTACACCTTC	CASSFDGQGSGYTF
once	TRBV7-2	TRBJ2-7	15	-	TGTGCCAGCAGCTTAGCGGAGGCTAGCGTTAGCGAGCAGTACTTC	CASSLAEASVSEQYF
-	TRBV27	TRBJ2-1	14	-	TGTGCCAGCAGTCGAGGTGGGATAAACAATGAGCAGTTCTTC	CASSRGGINNEQFF